The next 22 T cell receptor beta chains were all read from a single sample in a study of T cells in Graves' hyperthyroidism and ophthalmopathy. Amplified regions were TCR beta CDR3 sequences from RNA transcripts. The HTBI primer set served for first-round RT-PCR of the TCR CDR3. TCRdb analysed the multiplex PCR reads with MiXCR anew, one entry per CDR3 protein. The sample carries approximately 720,000 distinct CDR3 sequences, about 19% recorded once. Sequencing was performed on blood. These receptors originate from a woman aged 45 to 65 with Graves' hyperthyroidism that later progressed to Graves' ophthalmopathy.

This clonotype has a count of ten or more. V and J are TRBV6-2 or TRBV6-3 and TRBJ1-2, with D possibly matching TRBD1 (5 bases). V was pared by 0 bases and J by 4 bases, with 9 bases between. There are 14 residues in the CDR3. In germline, CDR1 is MNHEY, CDR2 SVGEGT. The CDR3 reads CASSYSPGLYGYTF. CDR3 DNA: TGTGCCAGCAGTTACTCGCCGGGGCTCTATGGCTACACCTTC.

This clonotype appeared many times. This sequence joins TRBV5-1 and TRBJ2-3; D not certain. The CDR3 is 14 residues long. The V end lost 4 bases, the J end lost 2 bases, and 11 bases lay between the germline ends. CDR1 is SGHRS and CDR2 is YFSETQ in the germline V gene. CDR3 sequence reads: CASSPSTYTDTQYF. The CDR3 nucleotides read TGCGCCAGCAGCCCCTCAACCTACACAGATACGCAGTATTTT.

Ten or more counts support this clonotype. The chain couples TRBV2 to TRBJ2-5, with D hard to call. The CDR3 spans 11 residues. Germline CDR1 SNHLY, CDR2 FYNNEI. Between the trimmed V and J ends, which lost 8 bases and 5 bases, there was a span of 9 bases. CDR3 DNA sequence: TGTGCCAGCCCTAGAGAGGAGACCCAGTACTTC. Encoded protein: CASPREETQYF.

Ten or more counts support this clonotype. The V gene is TRBV18, the J gene TRBJ1-6, with unresolved D. Trimming left V 6 bases short and J 7 bases short, with 16 bases between. The CDR3 runs 15 residues. The V gene's germline CDR1 is KGHSH and CDR2 LQKENI. In DNA, the CDR3 is TGTGCCAGCTCCCCTGCGTTGACATCCAATTCACCCCTCCACTTT. This encodes CASSPALTSNSPLHF.

J is TRBJ2-5 and V is TRBV7-8, with D possibly being TRBD2 (6 bases). CDR1 is SGHVS, CDR2 FQNEAQ, per germline. The CDR3 length is 16 residues. V gave up 5 bases and J gave up 1 base, with 17 bases separating them. This CDR3 reads CASSRTGGAIQETQYF. DNA of the CDR3: TGTGCCAGCAGCAGAACCGGCGGGGCGATCCAAGAGACCCAGTACTTC.

In its sample, this clonotype was seen many times. The chain combines TRBV7-3 with TRBJ2-2, with TRBD2 matching 9 bases. V trimming: 8 bases; J trimming: 1 base; junction bases outside the gene matches: 5. The CDR3 is 15 amino acids. The V gene's germline CDR1 is SGHTA and CDR2 FQGTGA. In DNA, the CDR3 is TGTGCCAGCGGGCTAGCGGGGAAGAACACCGGGGAGCTGTTTTTT. It codes for CASGLAGKNTGELFF.

In its sample, this clonotype was seen a few times. V gene TRBV19 combines with J gene TRBJ1-1; weak D call: TRBD1 (6 bases). The V gene lost 6 bases and the J gene lost 4 bases, with 15 bases spanning the gap. This CDR3 contains 14 residues. Germline V gives CDR1 LNHDA, CDR2 SQIVND (reference sequence). The CDR3 sequence is CASSWRGDGTEAFF. The CDR3 nucleotides read TGTGCCAGTAGCTGGAGGGGGGATGGCACTGAAGCTTTCTTT.

The rearrangement links TRBV9 to TRBJ1-3; possible D gene TRBD1, 6 bases. Trimming stripped 3 bases from V and 2 bases from J, with 12 bases between. Per the germline V gene, CDR1 is SGDLS and CDR2 is YYNGEE. The length of the CDR3 is 15 residues. The chain's CDR3 is CASSALGQTGNTIYF. DNA for the CDR3: TGTGCCAGCAGCGCTCTAGGACAGACTGGAAACACCATATATTTT.

This rearrangement joins TRBV5-1 to TRBJ1-4; 7 bases are shared with TRBD1. The CDR3 length is 14 residues. V was clipped by 4 bases and J by 1 base; unmatched bases: 1. The germline CDR1 and CDR2 sequences are SGHRS and YFSETQ. CDR3 protein: CASSRDRTNEKLFF. CDR3 sequence (DNA): TGCGCCAGCAGCCGGGACAGAACTAATGAAAAACTGTTTTTT.

This clonotype was seen at least ten times. The chain uses TRBV5-4 and TRBJ2-7; D is possibly TRBD1 (5 bases). CDR3 length: 12 amino acids. Trimming took 4 bases from V and 4 from J, leaving 9 bases between them. Germline assignment: CDR1 SGHNT and CDR2 YYREEE (reference sequence). The CDR3 coding sequence is TGTGCCAGCAGCACCACAGGTTACGAGCAGTACTTC. Encoded protein: CASSTTGYEQYF.

V gene TRBV27 combines with J gene TRBJ1-2; no firm D call. Germline V lookup: CDR1 MNHEY, CDR2 SMNVEV (reference sequence). This CDR3 has 13 amino acids. Trimming stripped 3 bases from V and 2 bases from J, with 7 bases between. The CDR3 is CASSFRGNYGYTF. The CDR3 nucleotides are TGTGCCAGCAGTTTCCGCGGCAACTATGGCTACACCTTC.

This clonotype was seen repeatedly, ten times or more. This chain connects TRBV11-2 to TRBJ1-4; D is possibly TRBD1 (5 bases). The CDR3 is 16 amino acids. CDR1 SGHAT and CDR2 FQNNGV come from the germline V gene. Trimming took off 5 bases at V and 2 bases at J, with 15 bases between the two ends. The DNA of the CDR3 is TGTGCCAGCAGCGTCCGGTCCGGGACTACTAATGAAAAACTGTTTTTT. Encoded protein: CASSVRSGTTNEKLFF.

This clonotype was observed many times. The junction differs from germline at one of its ends, possibly a read error. The rearrangement joins TRBV7-7 to TRBJ2-3; D gene unclear. In germline, CDR1 is SSHAT, CDR2 FNYEAQ (reference sequence). This CDR3 contains 13 residues. The CDR3: CASSSVGTDTQYF. CDR3 bases: TGTGCTAGCAGCTCCGTAGGCACAGATACGCAGTATTTT.

In its sample, this clonotype was seen many times. The V and J genes are TRBV12-3 or TRBV12-4 and TRBJ2-2, with D unresolved. The CDR3 is 13 amino acids. V was shortened by 8 bases and J by 6 bases, with 13 bases between the two germline ends. Here the CDR3 reads CASGPTESGELFF. CDR3 nucleotides: TGTGCCAGCGGCCCTACGGAGTCCGGGGAGCTGTTTTTT.

The chain links TRBV5-4 to TRBJ2-5; 11 positions match TRBD2. After removal of 2 bases from V and 5 bases from J, the junction contained 5 bases not matched to a gene. The CDR3 spans 15 residues. CDR1 SGHNT and CDR2 YYREEE come from the germline V gene (reference sequence). The CDR3 sequence is CASSLTSGGFETQYF. The CDR3 DNA is TGTGCCAGCAGCTTAACTAGCGGGGGCTTTGAGACCCAGTACTTC.

The V and J genes are TRBV12-3 or TRBV12-4 and TRBJ2-2, with 12 bases aligning to TRBD2. The CDR3 spans 16 residues. The V segment lost 3 bases and the J segment 5 bases; nucleotides outside the gene matches: 4. CDR3 sequence reads: CASSLASGGVTGELFF. In nucleotides, the CDR3 is TGTGCCAGCAGTTTGGCTAGCGGGGGGGTGACCGGGGAGCTGTTTTTT.

The J gene is TRBJ1-1, the V gene TRBV29-1; D not resolved. CDR3 size: 12 residues. Trimming left V 2 bases short and J 6 bases short, with 10 bases between. Germline-derived CDR1 and CDR2 are SQVTM and ANQGSEA. The CDR3 DNA is TGCAGCGTTGAATCTGGGAGCGCTGAAGCTTTCTTT. Translating it yields CSVESGSAEAFF.

This clonotype has just a few counts. The rearrangement joins TRBV19 to TRBJ1-1, with D unclear. V was cut by 5 bases and J by 4 bases, with 11 bases left in between. CDR1 and CDR2 (germline): LNHDA, SQIVND (reference sequence). This CDR3 spans 13 amino acids. Here the CDR3 DNA reads TGTGCCAGTAGTGAAAATCAAGGCACTGAAGCTTTCTTT. This sequence encodes CASSENQGTEAFF.

This clonotype was counted at least ten times. The chain is built from TRBV12-3 or TRBV12-4 and TRBJ2-2; D might be TRBD2 (5 bases). CDR3 length: 13 amino acids. V was cut by 5 bases and J by 5 bases, with 9 bases left in between. This CDR3 is CASSPGETGELFF. The CDR3, as DNA: TGTGCCAGCAGTCCCGGGGAGACCGGGGAGCTGTTTTTT.

The sample holds many counts of this clonotype. The chain links TRBV20-1 to TRBJ1-2, with 7 bases aligning to TRBD1. CDR1 is DFQATT, CDR2 SNEGSKA, per germline (reference sequence). CDR3 size: 12 residues. V gave up 7 bases and J gave up 2 bases; unmatched junction bases: 4. CDR3 in amino acids: CSGEDRNYGYTF. CDR3 coding DNA: TGCAGTGGGGAGGACAGGAACTATGGCTACACCTTC.

This clonotype was picked up many times. This sequence joins TRBV11-3 and TRBJ2-2; 11 bases match TRBD2. Germline V gene lookup returns CDR1 SGHNT and CDR2 YENEEA. CDR3 length equals 14 residues. V gave up 8 bases and J gave up 7 bases; unmatched junction bases: 6. CDR3 region: CASGGTSGRGELFF. CDR3 nucleotides: TGTGCCAGCGGAGGGACTAGCGGACGCGGGGAGCTGTTTTTT.

There are many counts of this clonotype. The rearrangement links TRBV7-8 to TRBJ1-3; 8 bases fit TRBD1. The CDR3 length is 15 residues. After removal of 3 bases from V and 2 bases from J, the junction contained 3 bases not matched to a gene. Germline CDR1 is SGHVS and CDR2 is FQNEAQ. CDR3 nucleotide sequence: TGTGCCAGCAGCTTCAGGGGGCGAACTGGAAACACCATATATTTT. It translates to CASSFRGRTGNTIYF.